A selection of T cell receptor beta chains follows, all from one sample in a study of blood T cells in healthy people across ages. A single record per CDR3 protein comes from TCRdb applying MiXCR to the 5' RACE reads. The sample contains about 900,000 distinct CDR3 sequences, less than 80% of which appear only once. Sequencing was carried out using blood. These receptors originate from a man aged 25 to 40 in good health. The CDR3 runs from the conserved cysteine through the conserved F or W. The D gene is left open where the match is weak. Not every row has a clone size; where given, it reads once, few, many or a size class.

j_call,d_call,v_call,cdr3_length,clone_size,cdr3_nt,cdr3_aa
TRBJ2-7,.,TRBV7-9,13,few,TGTGCCAGCAGCCCCTCGGGGAAATACGAGCAGTACTTC,CASSPSGKYEQYF
TRBJ2-7,.,TRBV2,15,.,TGTGCCAGCAGTGAACGGGGTCCCAGTGACTACGAGCAGTACTTC,CASSERGPSDYEQYF
TRBJ1-2,.,TRBV5-6,16,.,TGTGCCAGCAGCCCTCCAGGACCCGAAGCTAACTATGGCTACACCTTC,CASSPPGPEANYGYTF
TRBJ2-2,.,TRBV27,13,.,TGTGCCAGCAGTTTTCGGGTTACCGGGGAGCTGTTTTTT,CASSFRVTGELFF
TRBJ1-1,TRBD1,TRBV24-1,15,few,TGTGCCACCAGTGACGGGGGACAGGCCAACACTGAAGCTTTCTTT,CATSDGGQANTEAFF
TRBJ2-1,.,TRBV10-2,13,.,TGCGCCAGCAGTTTAGCAGGGTACGGCGAGCAGTTCTTC,CASSLAGYGEQFF
TRBJ2-1,TRBD2,TRBV18,16,.,TGTGCCAGCTCACCTACTAGCGGGGGGGCACACAATGAGCAGTTCTTC,CASSPTSGGAHNEQFF
TRBJ2-1,TRBD1,TRBV20-1,14,few,TGCAGCTTCGAACGGGACAGTTCTTACAATGAGCAGTTCTTC,CSFERDSSYNEQFF
TRBJ2-7,.,TRBV4-1,14,.,TGCGCCAGCAGCCAAGTGATGGACAACTACGAGCAGTACTTC,CASSQVMDNYEQYF
TRBJ2-3,TRBD2,TRBV6-5,16,.,TGTGCCAGCAGAAGCGGACTAGCGCCGTACACAGATACGCAGTATTTT,CASRSGLAPYTDTQYF
TRBJ1-1,TRBD1,TRBV6-6,16,.,TGTGCCAGCAGGTCACCCCAAGGGACAGGCAACACTGAAGCTTTCTTT,CASRSPQGTGNTEAFF
TRBJ2-3,TRBD2,TRBV10-3,17,few,TGTGCCATCAGTCCACGCTCTAGCGGGGGCCTCACAGATACGCAGTATTTT,CAISPRSSGGLTDTQYF
TRBJ1-1,.,TRBV7-3,14,few,TGTGCCAGCAGCTTATCATCTATGAACACTGAAGCTTTCTTT,CASSLSSMNTEAFF
TRBJ1-2,.,TRBV7-9,14,.,TGTGCCAGCAGCTTGGGGACGGACGTTTATGGCTACACCTTC,CASSLGTDVYGYTF
TRBJ1-6,.,TRBV12-3/TRBV12-4,14,.,TGTGCCAGCAGCTCCGCTGACGGTATCGGACCCCTCCACTTT,CASSSADGIGPLHF
TRBJ1-4,.,TRBV25-1,13,.,TGTGCCAGCAGACCCGGTGGGGAGGAAAAACTGTTTTTT,CASRPGGEEKLFF
TRBJ2-7,TRBD1,TRBV9,15,many,TGTGCCAGCAGCTCGGGACAGGGAAGGTCCTACGAGCAGTACTTC,CASSSGQGRSYEQYF
TRBJ1-2,.,TRBV4-3,14,.,TGCGCCAGCAGCCACTTGAGTAGGGACTATGGCTACACCTTC,CASSHLSRDYGYTF
TRBJ1-2,TRBD1,TRBV6-1,14,.,TGTGCCAGCAGCCTACAGGGGAACTACTATGGCTACACCTTC,CASSLQGNYYGYTF
TRBJ2-4,TRBD2,TRBV12-3/TRBV12-4,15,.,TGTGCCAGCAGGAACGGGGGGGCAGGGGCAGACATTCAGTACTTC,CASRNGGAGADIQYF
TRBJ1-2,.,TRBV20-1,15,once,TGCAGTGCTAGAGAGGCAAGGGAGGGGGTTCATGGCTACACCTTC,CSAREAREGVHGYTF
TRBJ1-4,TRBD1,TRBV20-1,15,.,TGCAGTGCTAGTGGCTGGGGACAGGGAGGTGAAAAACTGTTTTTT,CSASGWGQGGEKLFF
TRBJ1-2,TRBD1,TRBV6-5,17,.,TGTGCCAGCAGTTACTTGACCCAGGGGGCGCGGAACTATGGCTACACCTTC,CASSYLTQGARNYGYTF
TRBJ2-3,.,TRBV13,13,.,TGTGCCAGCAGCAGCCGTGGGGGAGATACGCAGTATTTT,CASSSRGGDTQYF
TRBJ2-3,TRBD1,TRBV7-8,18,.,TGTGCCAGCAGCTTTCCGAGAGGGGGCGGTAATCGTACAGATACGCAGTATTTT,CASSFPRGGGNRTDTQYF
TRBJ2-5,TRBD2,TRBV3-1,17,.,TGTGCCAGCAGCCATTCCATCGAGCGGGGGGCCGTGGAGACCCAGTACTTC,CASSHSIERGAVETQYF
TRBJ2-1,.,TRBV6-2/TRBV6-3,13,.,TGTGCCAGCAGCATCTACTTGGACAATGAGCAGTTCTTC,CASSIYLDNEQFF
TRBJ2-3,TRBD1,TRBV10-3,14,.,TGTGCCATCAGGACAGGGGTTGGGGCTGATACGCAGTATTTT,CAIRTGVGADTQYF
TRBJ2-3,TRBD2,TRBV7-3,19,.,TGTGCCAGCGCCTACCCTCCATCGGGACTAGCGGGGGGGAAGGATACGCAGTATTTT,CASAYPPSGLAGGKDTQYF
TRBJ2-1,TRBD2,TRBV12-3/TRBV12-4,16,few,TGTGCCAGCAGTTTACGGCCGGGGGGGCCCTACAATGAGCAGTTCTTC,CASSLRPGGPYNEQFF
TRBJ1-6,.,TRBV12-5,18,.,TGTGCTAGTGGTTCCTACGTGGACAGAAGCTCCTATAATTCACCCCTCCACTTT,CASGSYVDRSSYNSPLHF
TRBJ2-1,.,TRBV25-1,11,.,TGTGCCAGCAGTCGGGCACCTGAGCAGTTCTTC,CASSRAPEQFF
TRBJ2-5,.,TRBV10-3,15,.,TGTGCCATCAGTGAGTCCTACTCTGGGGAAGAGACCCAGTACTTC,CAISESYSGEETQYF
TRBJ1-2,TRBD1,TRBV7-3,18,.,TGTGCCGGCAGCCACAACCCCGGGACAGGAGGGGGTGTCTATGGCTACACCTTC,CAGSHNPGTGGGVYGYTF
TRBJ2-5,.,TRBV7-8,15,few,TGTGCCAGCAGCCCCGACCCTAAGGGGGAAGAGACCCAGTACTTC,CASSPDPKGEETQYF
TRBJ1-6,.,TRBV4-3,17,few,TGCGCCAGCAGCCAAGTAACGCCTCGAGGGTATAATTCACCCCTCCACTTT,CASSQVTPRGYNSPLHF
TRBJ1-4,.,TRBV30,11,few,TGCGCCTGGAGGGCAGATGAAAAACTGTTTTTT,CAWRADEKLFF
TRBJ2-3,.,TRBV6-2/TRBV6-3,13,.,TGTGCCAGCAATGGGATTAGCACAGATACGCAGTATTTT,CASNGISTDTQYF
TRBJ2-1,TRBD1,TRBV12-3/TRBV12-4,15,.,TGTGCCAGCAGTGGGACAGGGCAGGCCTACAATGAGCAGTTCTTC,CASSGTGQAYNEQFF
TRBJ2-1,TRBD2,TRBV28,14,.,TGTGCCAGCAGTTCGGGGAGCGGGGACAATGAGCAGTTCTTC,CASSSGSGDNEQFF
TRBJ2-1,.,TRBV5-1,13,.,TGCGCCAGCAGCGTATACAGGGAGAATGAGCAGTTCTTC,CASSVYRENEQFF
TRBJ1-2,TRBD1,TRBV12-3/TRBV12-4,16,.,TGTGCCAGCAGTTTAGGGCAGGGGGCGCGCAAAGGTGGCTACACCTTC,CASSLGQGARKGGYTF
TRBJ1-2,.,TRBV7-9,13,.,TGTGCCAGCAGTGAGGGACGGGGAGAAGGCTACACCTTC,CASSEGRGEGYTF
TRBJ2-3,TRBD2,TRBV9,18,.,TGTGCCAGCAGCCCCGGGACTAGCGGTGCCACTAGCACAGATACGCAGTATTTT,CASSPGTSGATSTDTQYF
TRBJ2-5,TRBD2,TRBV20-1,14,.,TGCAGTGCTGAGTCCGGGGGGAGGCAAGAGACCCAGTACTTC,CSAESGGRQETQYF
TRBJ2-3,.,TRBV4-3,17,.,TGCGCCAGCAGCCAAGATGTTGGCGGACCTAGCACAGATACGCAGTATTTT,CASSQDVGGPSTDTQYF
TRBJ2-1,TRBD2,TRBV20-1,14,.,TGCAGTTTCCTTTCGGGGGGCTCCTACAATGAGCAGTTCTTC,CSFLSGGSYNEQFF
TRBJ2-3,.,TRBV12-3/TRBV12-4,15,.,TGTGCCAGCAGTACCGGGACCGAGGAGACAGATACGCAGTATTTT,CASSTGTEETDTQYF
TRBJ2-5,.,TRBV7-2,13,.,TGTGCCAGCAGCCGTAGCGCCCAAGAGACCCAGTACTTC,CASSRSAQETQYF
TRBJ2-1,.,TRBV10-3,15,few,TGTGCCATCAGTGAACCGCGAGACAGTTACAATGAGCAGTTCTTC,CAISEPRDSYNEQFF
TRBJ2-3,.,TRBV10-3,15,.,TGTGCCATCTCACCTCTGAAACAGTCCACAGATACGCAGTATTTT,CAISPLKQSTDTQYF
TRBJ2-5,.,TRBV7-2,17,once,TGTGCCAGCAGCTCCCAGCCCGTTCTAGTTGCGGGAGAGACCCAGTACTTC,CASSSQPVLVAGETQYF
TRBJ2-3,.,TRBV4-3,16,.,TGCGCCAGCAGCCAAGATAACGGACAGAGTGCAGATACGCAGTATTTT,CASSQDNGQSADTQYF
TRBJ2-7,.,TRBV7-9,14,.,TGTGCCAGCAGTTCGGGACACGCTAAGCACGAGCAGTACTTC,CASSSGHAKHEQYF
TRBJ2-7,.,TRBV29-1,15,few,TGCAGCGTTGAAGGGGCACCCCAAGGAGCCTACGAGCAGTACTTC,CSVEGAPQGAYEQYF
TRBJ2-6,.,TRBV5-1,15,.,TGCACCAGCTCCTGGGGGAAGTCTGGGGCCAACGTCCTGACTTTC,CTSSWGKSGANVLTF
TRBJ1-2,TRBD1,TRBV11-3,15,.,TGTGCCAGCAGCCCGCCCCGGGACAGGCATTATGGCTACACCTTC,CASSPPRDRHYGYTF
TRBJ2-5,TRBD2,TRBV7-8,15,.,TGTGCCAGCAGCTTACAACTAGCGGGGGAAGAGACCCAGTACTTC,CASSLQLAGEETQYF
TRBJ2-5,.,TRBV7-2,14,few,TGTGCCAGCAGCTCCCCGGCTCAGAGGGAGACCCAGTACTTC,CASSSPAQRETQYF